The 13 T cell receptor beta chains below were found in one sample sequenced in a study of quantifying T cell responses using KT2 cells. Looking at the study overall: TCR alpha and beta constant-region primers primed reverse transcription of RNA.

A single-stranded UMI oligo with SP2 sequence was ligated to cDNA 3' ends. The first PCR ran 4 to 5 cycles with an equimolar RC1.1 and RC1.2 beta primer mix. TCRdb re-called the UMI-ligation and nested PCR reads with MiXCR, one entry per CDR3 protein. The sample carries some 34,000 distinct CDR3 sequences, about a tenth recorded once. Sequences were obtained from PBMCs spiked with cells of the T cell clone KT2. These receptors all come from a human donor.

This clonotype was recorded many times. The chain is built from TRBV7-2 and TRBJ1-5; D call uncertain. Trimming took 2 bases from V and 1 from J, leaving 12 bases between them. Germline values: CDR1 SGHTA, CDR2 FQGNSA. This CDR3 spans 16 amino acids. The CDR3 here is CASSLMWGGSNQPQHF. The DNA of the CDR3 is TGTGCCAGCAGCTTAATGTGGGGAGGAAGCAATCAGCCCCAGCATTTT.

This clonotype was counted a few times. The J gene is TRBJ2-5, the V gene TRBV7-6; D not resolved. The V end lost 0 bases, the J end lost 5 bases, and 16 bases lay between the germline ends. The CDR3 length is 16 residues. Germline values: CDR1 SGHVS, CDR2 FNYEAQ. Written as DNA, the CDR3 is TGTGCCAGCAGCTTAGCAGGGCAGTCGGTGCGGGAGACCCAGTACTTC. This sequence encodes CASSLAGQSVRETQYF.

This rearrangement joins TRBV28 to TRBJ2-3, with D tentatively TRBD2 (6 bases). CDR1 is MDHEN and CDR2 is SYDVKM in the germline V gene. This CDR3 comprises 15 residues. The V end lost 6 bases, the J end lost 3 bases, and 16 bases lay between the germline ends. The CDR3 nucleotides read TGTGCCAGCAGAGTTTGGTCCGCGGGAACAGATACGCAGTATTTT. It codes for CASRVWSAGTDTQYF. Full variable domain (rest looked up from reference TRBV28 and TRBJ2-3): DVKVTQSSRYLVKRTGEKVFLECVQDMDHENMFWYRQDPGLGLRLIYFSYDVKMKEKGDIPEGYSVSREKKERFSLILESASTNQTSMYLCASRVWSAGTDTQYFGPGTRLTVL.

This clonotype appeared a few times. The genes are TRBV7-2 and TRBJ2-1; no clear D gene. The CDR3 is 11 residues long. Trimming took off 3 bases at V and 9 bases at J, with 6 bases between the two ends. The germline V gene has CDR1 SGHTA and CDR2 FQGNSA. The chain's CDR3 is CASSFQAEQFF. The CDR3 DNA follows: TGTGCCAGCAGCTTTCAGGCTGAGCAGTTCTTC.

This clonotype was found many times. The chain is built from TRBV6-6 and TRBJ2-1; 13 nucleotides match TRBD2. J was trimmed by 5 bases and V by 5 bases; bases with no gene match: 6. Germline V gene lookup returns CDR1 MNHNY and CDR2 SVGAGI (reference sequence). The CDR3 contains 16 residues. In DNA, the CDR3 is TGTGCCAGCAGTCCGCTGGGGACTAGCGGGAACAATGAGCAGTTCTTC. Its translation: CASSPLGTSGNNEQFF.

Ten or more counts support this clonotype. As DNA, the CDR3 is TGTGCCATCAGTGAACCGACAGGGGGTAATGAAAAACTGTTTTTT. Amino acids: CAISEPTGGNEKLFF. The V and J genes are TRBV10-3 and TRBJ1-4; 9 bases align to TRBD1. The CDR3 sequence is 15 residues long. Germline V lookup: CDR1 ENHRY, CDR2 SYGVKD. V was clipped by 3 bases and J by 4 bases; unmatched bases: 3.

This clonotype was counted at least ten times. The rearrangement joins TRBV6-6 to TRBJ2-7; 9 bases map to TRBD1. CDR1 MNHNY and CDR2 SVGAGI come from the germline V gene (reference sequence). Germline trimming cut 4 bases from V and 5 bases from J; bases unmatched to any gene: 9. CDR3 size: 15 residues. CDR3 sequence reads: CASSFPGQGFDEQYF. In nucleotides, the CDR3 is TGTGCCAGCAGTTTCCCGGGACAGGGTTTCGACGAGCAGTACTTC.

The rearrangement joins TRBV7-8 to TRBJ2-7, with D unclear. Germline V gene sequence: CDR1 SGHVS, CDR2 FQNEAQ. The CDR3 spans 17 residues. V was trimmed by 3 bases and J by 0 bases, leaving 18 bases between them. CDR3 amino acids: CASSFQDPTSTSYEQYF. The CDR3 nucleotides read TGTGCCAGCAGCTTTCAAGACCCTACTTCGACCTCCTACGAGCAGTACTTC.

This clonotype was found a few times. The CDR3 nucleotides read TGTGCCAGCAGCCCGACAGGGGCAAGAAATCAGCCCCAGCATTTT. As protein: CASSPTGARNQPQHF. This chain connects TRBV28 to TRBJ1-5; 8 bases map to TRBD1. The CDR3 has 15 amino acids. Germline assignment: CDR1 MDHEN and CDR2 SYDVKM. Trimming took 6 bases from V and 4 from J; bases not matched to a gene: 8.

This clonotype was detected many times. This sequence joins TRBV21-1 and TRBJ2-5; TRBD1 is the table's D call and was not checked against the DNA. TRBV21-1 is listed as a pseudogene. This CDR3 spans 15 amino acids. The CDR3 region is CASSKGQGARETQYF. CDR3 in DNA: TGTGCCAGCAGCAAAGGACAGGGGGCCCGGGAGACCCAGTACTTC.

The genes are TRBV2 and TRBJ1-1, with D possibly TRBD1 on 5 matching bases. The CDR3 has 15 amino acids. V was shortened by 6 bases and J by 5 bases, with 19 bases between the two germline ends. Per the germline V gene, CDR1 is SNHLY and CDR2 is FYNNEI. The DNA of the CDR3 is TGTGCCAGCAGCCTCTATTCGGGGCGTGGGACTGAAGCTTTCTTT. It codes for CASSLYSGRGTEAFF.

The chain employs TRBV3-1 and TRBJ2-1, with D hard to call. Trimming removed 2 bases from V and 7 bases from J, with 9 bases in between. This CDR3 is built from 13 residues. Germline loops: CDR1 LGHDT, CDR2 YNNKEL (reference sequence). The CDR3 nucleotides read TGTGCCAGCAGCCAATTAAGGGATAATGAGCAGTTCTTC. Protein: CASSQLRDNEQFF.

The CDR3 nucleotides are TGTGCCAGCTCACCAGTTGGCAAAGGTTACGAGCAGTACTTC. Translation: CASSPVGKGYEQYF. The chain has TRBV18 and TRBJ2-7; D unclear. Trimming shortened V by 2 bases and J by 4 bases, and 12 bases separated the two germline ends. Germline lookup yields CDR1 KGHSH and CDR2 LQKENI. The CDR3 length is 14 residues.